These T cell receptor beta chains were read from a single sample in a study of T cell responses to AZD1222 COVID-19 vaccine. Profiled with immunoSEQ multiplex PCR; TCRdb holds only in-frame clones, not every one. The repertoire holds roughly 150,000 clones, with around 87% as singletons. The material sequenced was peripheral blood, taken on day 0 of AZD1222 vaccination. These TCRs come from an adult in good health. The CDR3 runs from the conserved cysteine through the conserved F or W. D genes are given only for firm matches. Clone size is stated in some rows and not others, as once, few, many or a class when expanded.

>TRBD1|NA|TRBJ2-7|TRBV29-1
TGCAGCGCCAAAACAGGGGGCAAGGAGGAGCAGTACTTC
CSAKTGGKEEQYF
>NA|NA|TRBJ1-1|TRBV19
TGTGCCAGTAGCAGGAACACTGAAGCTTTCTTT
CASSRNTEAFF
>NA|NA|TRBJ1-1|TRBV12-3/TRBV12-4
TGTGCCAGCAGTCCCGCAGGGACTGAAGCTTTCTTT
CASSPAGTEAFF
>TRBD1|NA|TRBJ1-1|TRBV7-6
TGTGCCAGCAGCTTGGGGCCAAAGGGACAGCCGAACACTGAAGCTTTCTTT
CASSLGPKGQPNTEAFF
>TRBD1|NA|TRBJ1-5|TRBV3-1/TRBV3-2
TGTGCCAGCGGCACAGGGGGCAAGGGCAATCAGCCCCAGCATTTT
CASGTGGKGNQPQHF
>NA|NA|TRBJ1-1|TRBV7-2
TGTGCCAGCAGCTTCTTTCTGGGGGGGGCTGAAGCTTTCTTT
CASSFFLGGAEAFF
>NA|once|TRBJ1-1|TRBV18
TGTGCCAGCTCACTTGTCACTGAAGCTTTCTTT
CASSLVTEAFF
>NA|NA|TRBJ1-1|TRBV7-9
TGTGCCAGCAGCTTAGTGGCAGAGAACACTGAAGCTTTCTTT
CASSLVAENTEAFF
>NA|NA|TRBJ2-3|TRBV7-6
TGTGCCAGCAGCAACCCAGGGACAGATACGCAGTATTTT
CASSNPGTDTQYF
>NA|NA|TRBJ2-3|TRBV5-5
TGTGCCAGCAGCTTGGGGCACTCCCTTAGCACAGATACGCAGTATTTT
CASSLGHSLSTDTQYF
>NA|few|TRBJ2-7|TRBV7-9
TGTGCCAGCAGCCGCGATATTAACCCCGGGCAGTACTTC
CASSRDINPGQYF
>TRBD2|many|TRBJ2-5|TRBV7-9
TGTGCCAGCAGCTTAGCGCTAGCGGGGCAAGAGACCCAGTACTTC
CASSLALAGQETQYF
>NA|NA|TRBJ1-2|TRBV2
TGTGCCAGCAGTTCCGGGCCTTCTAACTATGGCTACACCTTC
CASSSGPSNYGYTF
>NA|NA|TRBJ1-2|TRBV7-3
TGTGCCAGCAGCCAAGAACCCAGGCCCCCCCATGGCTACACCTTC
CASSQEPRPPHGYTF
>NA|NA|TRBJ2-6|TRBV5-8
TGTGCCAGCAGCTTGGCCCCCAGGGGCATGGCTGGGGCCAACGTCCTGACTTTC
CASSLAPRGMAGANVLTF
>NA|NA|TRBJ1-4|TRBV20-1
TGCAGTGCTAGTGTCCTGGGGTTCAATGAAAAACTGTTTTTT
CSASVLGFNEKLFF
>TRBD2|NA|TRBJ2-4|TRBV2
TGTGCCAGCAGAGAGATAGCGGGGGGCGCCAAAAACATTCAGTACTTC
CASREIAGGAKNIQYF
>TRBD1|NA|TRBJ2-1|TRBV4-2
TGTGCCAGCAGCCGAGAGGGGGCAGGTTTTGAGTCCGAATACAATGAGCAGTTCTTC
CASSREGAGFESEYNEQFF
>TRBD1|NA|TRBJ1-1|TRBV6-2/TRBV6-3
TGTGCCAGCAGTCACGGGGGGACAGTGAACACTGAAGCTTTCTTT
CASSHGGTVNTEAFF
>NA|NA|TRBJ2-3|TRBV2
TGTGCCTTAATGCAGACGGTCGGCACAGATACGCAGTATTTT
CALMQTVGTDTQYF
>NA|NA|TRBJ1-1|TRBV5-1
TGCGCCAGCAGCTTAGAGCGGACTATGAACACTGAAGCTTTCTTT
CASSLERTMNTEAFF
>TRBD1|NA|TRBJ2-1|TRBV15
TGTGCCACCAGCAGAGGGCGACAGGGATACAATGAGCAGTTCTTC
CATSRGRQGYNEQFF
>NA|NA|TRBJ1-3|TRBV5-1
TGCGCCAGCAGCTTCTCTCAGGGGATACCTGGAAACACCATATATTTT
CASSFSQGIPGNTIYF
>NA|NA|TRBJ1-1|TRBV3-1/TRBV3-2
TGTGCCAGCAGCCAAGCCGTTATGAACACTGAAGCTTTCTTT
CASSQAVMNTEAFF
>TRBD1|NA|TRBJ1-2|TRBV7-9
TGTGCCAGTAGGACAGGGGACCGTGGCTACACCTTC
CASRTGDRGYTF
>NA|NA|TRBJ1-2|TRBV6-1
TGTGCCAGCTCGAGGGGAGCAATGGGCTACACCTTC
CASSRGAMGYTF
>NA|NA|TRBJ2-3|TRBV24-1
TGTGCCACCAGTGACCCCCTGTGGAGCACAGATACGCAGTATTTT
CATSDPLWSTDTQYF
>NA|NA|TRBJ1-4|TRBV9
TGTGCCAGCAGCCGATGGGGCGACGCAACTAATGAAAAACTGTTTTTT
CASSRWGDATNEKLFF
>NA|NA|TRBJ2-7|TRBV19
TGTGCCAGTAGTACGAAAACCGGGACCCCCTACGAGCAGTACTTC
CASSTKTGTPYEQYF
>TRBD2|once|TRBJ2-1|TRBV27
TGTGCCAGCAGCCCCATTCCCGGGGGGGCTAATGAGCAGTTCTTC
CASSPIPGGANEQFF
>NA|NA|TRBJ2-2|TRBV18
TGTGCCAGCTCACCGGACACCGGGGAGCTGTTTTTT
CASSPDTGELFF
>NA|NA|TRBJ2-3|TRBV7-9
TGTGCCAGCAGCTTATACGGACGGGCAGATACGCAGTATTTT
CASSLYGRADTQYF
>NA|NA|TRBJ1-2|TRBV2
TGTGCCAGCAGTGAGAGGGGACATGTTTATGGCTACACCTTC
CASSERGHVYGYTF
>NA|NA|TRBJ2-4|TRBV5-1
TGCGCCAGCAGCTTTGACAGAATAGCCAAAAACATTCAGTACTTC
CASSFDRIAKNIQYF
>NA|NA|TRBJ2-2|TRBV20-1
TGCAGTGCTAGTCTCTACGAACAGGTGGGACGCACCGGGGAGCTGTTTTTT
CSASLYEQVGRTGELFF
>TRBD1|NA|TRBJ1-2|TRBV16
TGTGCCAGCAGCCAATCTGAGACAGGGGGCCGGGAAAGCTATGGCTACACCTTC
CASSQSETGGRESYGYTF
>TRBD1|NA|TRBJ1-6|TRBV30
TGTGCCTGGAACCGGGACAGGGCCCATTCACCCCTCCACTTT
CAWNRDRAHSPLHF
>NA|NA|TRBJ2-4|TRBV6-6
TGTGCCAGCAGTCCGTCCGGGGCCAAAAACATTCAGTACTTC
CASSPSGAKNIQYF
>TRBD2|once|TRBJ2-3|TRBV25-1
TGTGCCAGCAGTGTAAGCGGGGTACTGTCCTCAGATACGCAGTATTTT
CASSVSGVLSSDTQYF
>NA|NA|TRBJ1-6|TRBV29-1
TGCAGCGCCGGGACACCTAATTCACCCCTCCACTTT
CSAGTPNSPLHF
>TRBD2|once|TRBJ2-3|TRBV5-1
TGCGCCAGCGGTCCCCTGTCGGGGGGGCCATCAGATACGCAGTATTTT
CASGPLSGGPSDTQYF
>TRBD2|NA|TRBJ2-3|TRBV5-1
TGCGCCAGCAGCTTGGCGGCGGGGGAGGATACGCAGTATTTT
CASSLAAGEDTQYF
>NA|NA|TRBJ2-2|TRBV9
TGTGCCAGCAGCGTAGAAGGGGCCGGGGAGCTGTTTTTT
CASSVEGAGELFF
>NA|NA|TRBJ2-3|TRBV27
TGTGCCAGCAGTTTATTACTAGGGGCCGCTGATACGCAGTATTTT
CASSLLLGAADTQYF
>NA|NA|TRBJ1-3|TRBV10-1
TGCGCCAGCAGGGTGAGAAACACCATATATTTT
CASRVRNTIYF
>NA|NA|TRBJ1-3|TRBV5-1
TGCGCCAGCAGCTTGGCCGGGGCCAGCTCTGGAAACACCATATATTTT
CASSLAGASSGNTIYF
>NA|once|TRBJ2-2|TRBV3-1/TRBV3-2
TGTGCCAGCAGTCGGTCGCAAGTCCTAGACACCGGGGAGCTGTTTTTT
CASSRSQVLDTGELFF
>NA|NA|TRBJ2-1|TRBV30
TGTGCCGGGACATCCTGGGACAACTCCTACAATGAGCAGTTCTTC
CAGTSWDNSYNEQFF
>TRBD2|NA|TRBJ2-3|TRBV9
TGTGCCAGCAGCGCCCAAACCACTAGCGGGGGGGGAGATACGCAGTATTTT
CASSAQTTSGGGDTQYF
>NA|once|TRBJ1-2|TRBV24-1
TGTGCCACCTTGGAGGTTCCCAGGGGCGACTATGGCTACACCTTC
CATLEVPRGDYGYTF
>NA|NA|TRBJ2-1|TRBV5-1
TGCGCCAGCAGCTTGGCCGCGGGAGAGCAGTTCTTC
CASSLAAGEQFF
>NA|few|TRBJ2-3|TRBV10-3
TGTGCCATCAGGGCCGAGAGCACAGATACGCAGTATTTT
CAIRAESTDTQYF
>NA|NA|TRBJ1-2|TRBV7-2
TGTGCCAGCAGCTTAAACAGGATGAATGGCTACACCTTC
CASSLNRMNGYTF
>NA|NA|TRBJ1-1|TRBV4-1
TGCGCCAGCAGCCAGACTTGGACAGCGAACACTGAAGCTTTCTTT
CASSQTWTANTEAFF
>NA|NA|TRBJ2-2|TRBV29-1
TGCAGCGGCGTGGGGACTGGTACCGGGGAGCTGTTTTTT
CSGVGTGTGELFF
>TRBD2|NA|TRBJ2-3|TRBV4-3
TGCGCCAGCAGCCAAACCGGACTAGCGGGCACAGATACGCAGTATTTT
CASSQTGLAGTDTQYF
>TRBD1|NA|TRBJ2-7|TRBV7-6
TGTGCCAGCAGCTTAGGTATGGGGACAGGAGAGGGCGAGCAGTACTTC
CASSLGMGTGEGEQYF
>NA|few|TRBJ1-5|TRBV4-2
TGTGCCAGCAGCCAAGATGGGGGGCAGGGCGATCAGCCCCAGCATTTT
CASSQDGGQGDQPQHF
>NA|NA|TRBJ1-1|TRBV28
TGTGCCAGCAGTTTAAGTCAGGGGCCCACTGAAGCTTTCTTT
CASSLSQGPTEAFF